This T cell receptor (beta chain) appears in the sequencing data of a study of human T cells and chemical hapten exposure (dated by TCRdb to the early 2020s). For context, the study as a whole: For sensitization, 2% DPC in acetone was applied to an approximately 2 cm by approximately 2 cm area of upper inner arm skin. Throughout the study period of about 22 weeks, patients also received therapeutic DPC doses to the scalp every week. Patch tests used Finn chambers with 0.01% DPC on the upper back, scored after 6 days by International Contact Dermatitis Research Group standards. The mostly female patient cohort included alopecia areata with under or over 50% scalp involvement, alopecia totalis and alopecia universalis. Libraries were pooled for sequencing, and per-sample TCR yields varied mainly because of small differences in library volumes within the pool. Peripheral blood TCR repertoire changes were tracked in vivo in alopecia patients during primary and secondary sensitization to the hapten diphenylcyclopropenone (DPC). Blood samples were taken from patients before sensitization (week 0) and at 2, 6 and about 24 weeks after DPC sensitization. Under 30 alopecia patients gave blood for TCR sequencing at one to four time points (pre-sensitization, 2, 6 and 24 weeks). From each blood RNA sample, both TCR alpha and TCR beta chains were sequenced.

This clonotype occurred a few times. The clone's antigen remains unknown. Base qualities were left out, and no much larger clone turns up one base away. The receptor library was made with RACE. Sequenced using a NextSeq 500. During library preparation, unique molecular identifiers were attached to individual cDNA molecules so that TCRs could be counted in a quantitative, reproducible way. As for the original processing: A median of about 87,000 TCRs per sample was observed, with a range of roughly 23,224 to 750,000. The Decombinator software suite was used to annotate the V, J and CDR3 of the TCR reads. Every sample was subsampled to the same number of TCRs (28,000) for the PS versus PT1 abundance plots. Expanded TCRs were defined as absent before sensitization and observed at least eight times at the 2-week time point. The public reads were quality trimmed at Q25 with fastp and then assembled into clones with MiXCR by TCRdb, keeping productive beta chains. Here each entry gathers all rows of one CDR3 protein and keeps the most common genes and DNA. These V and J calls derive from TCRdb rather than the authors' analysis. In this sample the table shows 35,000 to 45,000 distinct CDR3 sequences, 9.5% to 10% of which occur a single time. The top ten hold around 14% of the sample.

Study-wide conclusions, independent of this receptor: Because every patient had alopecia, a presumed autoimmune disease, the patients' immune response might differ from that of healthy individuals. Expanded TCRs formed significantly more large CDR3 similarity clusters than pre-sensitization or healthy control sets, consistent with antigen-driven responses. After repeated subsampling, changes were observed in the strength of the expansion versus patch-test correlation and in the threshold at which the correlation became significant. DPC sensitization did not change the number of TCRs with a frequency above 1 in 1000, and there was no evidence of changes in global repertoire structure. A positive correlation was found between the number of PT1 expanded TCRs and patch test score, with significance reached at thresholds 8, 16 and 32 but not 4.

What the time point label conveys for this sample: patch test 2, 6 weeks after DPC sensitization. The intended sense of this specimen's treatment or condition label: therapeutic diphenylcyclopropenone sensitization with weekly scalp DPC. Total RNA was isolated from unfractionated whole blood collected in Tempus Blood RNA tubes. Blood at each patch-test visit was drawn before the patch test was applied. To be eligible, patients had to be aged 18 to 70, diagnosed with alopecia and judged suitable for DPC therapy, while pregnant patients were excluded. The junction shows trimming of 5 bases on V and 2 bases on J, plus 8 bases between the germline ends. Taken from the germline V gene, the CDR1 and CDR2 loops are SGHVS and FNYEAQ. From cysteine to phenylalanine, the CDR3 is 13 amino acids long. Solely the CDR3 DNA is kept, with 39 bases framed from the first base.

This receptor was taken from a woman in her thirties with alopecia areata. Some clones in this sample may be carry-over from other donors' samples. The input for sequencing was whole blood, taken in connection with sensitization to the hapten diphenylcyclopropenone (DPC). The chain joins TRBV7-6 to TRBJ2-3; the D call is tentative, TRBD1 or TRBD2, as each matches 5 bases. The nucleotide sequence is TGTGCCAGCAGCCGGGACCACACAGATACGCAGTATTTT. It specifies CASSRDHTDTQYF.